This T cell receptor beta chain appears in the sequencing data of a study of cytomegalovirus exposure and HLA in healthy donors. The CDR3 extends over 16 amino acids. The germline V gene encodes CDR1 SGHTA and CDR2 FQGNSA. V lost 1 base and J 3 bases, leaving 15 bases between the germline ends. The count of this clone is one. Primers: 60 Vbeta forward and 13 Jbeta reverse. Produced via immunoSEQ multiplex PCR; TCRdb's table is partial and in-frame only. The sample consists of 95,000 to 150,000 clones, about two thirds of them appearing once. This clonotype originated in a woman aged 40 to 50 in good health and CMV-seropositive. The sequenced sample consisted of PBMCs. The V and J genes are TRBV7-2 and TRBJ2-5; maybe TRBD2 (6 bases). The CDR3 sequence: CASSLVGVWGEETQYF. Written as DNA, the CDR3 is TGTGCCAGCAGCTTAGTGGGGGTTTGGGGGGAAGAGACCCAGTACTTC.